The T cell receptor beta chain described here comes from a study of blood T cell repertoires in COVID-19. Only in-frame clones appear in the TCRdb table, and some are missing; sequencing was by immunoSEQ multiplex PCR. The sample consists of approximately 470,000 clones, about 85% of them appearing once. CDR1 SGHRS and CDR2 YFSETQ come from the germline V gene. CDR3 length: 15 residues. The germline V and J ends were trimmed by 1 base and 2 bases, with 10 bases remaining between them. The TCR originated in a woman aged 18-35 years who had recovered from COVID-19. The chain couples TRBV5-1 to TRBJ1-3; D gene unclear. The specimen was PBMCs or T cells enriched from blood (not recorded which). CDR3 protein: CASSLTQAPGNTIYF. CDR3 nucleotides: TGCGCCAGCAGCTTGACCCAGGCCCCTGGAAACACCATATATTTT.